The entry below describes one TCR beta chain. Antigen unknown. Time point indicated: blood 2 weeks post-SBRT. Treatment of the sample: 15 Gy SBRT to primary tumor, nephrectomy 4 weeks later. The record originates from a study of radiation and T cells in renal cell carcinoma. Produced via immunoSEQ multiplex PCR; TCRdb's table is partial and in-frame only. In the table there are roughly 120,000 clones, more than 80% of which are singletons. Study findings and constraints: From baseline, blood top tumor clonotypes peaked at 2 weeks post-radiation.

The V gene lost 5 bases and the J gene lost 2 bases, with 10 bases spanning the gap. The CDR3 extends over 13 amino acids. CDR1 and CDR2 (germline): LNHDA, SQIVND (reference sequence). The sequence derives from a woman aged 55-75 years with renal cell carcinoma. This chain uses TRBV19 with TRBJ2-7; D unclear. The starting material was blood, obtained from a patient whose treatment included radiotherapy and nephrectomy. The CDR3 nucleotides read TGTGCCAGTAGTCTTAACCCCCCCTACGAGCAGTACTTC. This translates into CASSLNPPYEQYF.